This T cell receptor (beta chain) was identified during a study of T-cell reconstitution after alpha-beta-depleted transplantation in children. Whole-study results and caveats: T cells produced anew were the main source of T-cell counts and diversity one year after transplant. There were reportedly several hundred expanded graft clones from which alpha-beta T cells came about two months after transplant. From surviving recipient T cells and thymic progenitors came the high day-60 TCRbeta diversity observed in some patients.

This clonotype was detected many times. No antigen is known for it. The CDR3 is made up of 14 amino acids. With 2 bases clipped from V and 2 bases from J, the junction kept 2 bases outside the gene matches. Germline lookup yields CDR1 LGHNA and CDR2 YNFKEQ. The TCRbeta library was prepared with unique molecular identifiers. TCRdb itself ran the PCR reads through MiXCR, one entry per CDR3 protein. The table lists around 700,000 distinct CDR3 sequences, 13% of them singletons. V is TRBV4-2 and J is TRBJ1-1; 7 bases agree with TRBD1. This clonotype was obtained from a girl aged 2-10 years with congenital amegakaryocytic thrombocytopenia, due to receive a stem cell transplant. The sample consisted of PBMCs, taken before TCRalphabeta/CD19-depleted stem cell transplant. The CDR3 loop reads CASSQTGVNTEAFF. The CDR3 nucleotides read TGTGCCAGCAGCCAAACAGGGGTTAACACTGAAGCTTTCTTT.